Listed here is a single TCR beta chain. The target antigen is unknown. Newly diagnosed hyperthyroidism, duration under 2 months, in patients aged 18 to 65. Clinical symptoms, serum thyroxine, TRAb, thyroid ultrasound and orbital computed tomography established diagnosis. Cells are PBMCs isolated from over 7.5 ml of fresh blood. This sample stems from a study of T cells in Graves' hyperthyroidism and ophthalmopathy. Regarding the study as a whole: Most thyroid clonotypes that were expanded above 0.001 also turned up in blood.

Amplification of TCR beta CDR3 regions was performed using RNA transcripts as template. During a first-round RT-PCR of the TCR CDR3, the HTBI primer set was used. MiXCR, run by TCRdb on the multiplex PCR reads, gives a single entry per CDR3 protein. The table lists approximately 530,000 distinct CDR3 sequences, around 17% of them singletons. The sequence derives from a woman aged 18-35 years with Graves' hyperthyroidism. The sample comprised blood.

The CDR3 loop reads CSADDDRPGAFF. The CDR3 DNA sequence: TGCAGTGCTGATGACGACAGGCCAGGAGCTTTCTTT. The rearrangement joins TRBV20-1 to TRBJ1-1, with D maybe TRBD1 (6 bases). Trimming shortened V by 5 bases and J by 10 bases, and 17 bases separated the two germline ends. The length of the CDR3 is 12 residues. CDR1 and CDR2 (germline): DFQATT, SNEGSKA (reference sequence).